What follows are 20 T cell receptor beta chains derived from one specimen sequenced in a study of beta chain features in type 1 diabetes. The whole isolated RNA underwent reverse transcription, so sequencing captured expressed TCRB transcripts. Profiled with immunoSEQ multiplex PCR; TCRdb holds only in-frame clones, not every one. The table includes hundreds of thousands of clones, 11% to 15% detected once. Sequenced input: central memory CD4+ T cells from blood. The source of these receptors is a man under 40 in good health.

This clone appeared a few times. V gene TRBV19 combines with J gene TRBJ1-5, with D perhaps TRBD1 (5 bases). Germline CDR1 is LNHDA and CDR2 is SQIVND (reference sequence). This CDR3 is 12 amino acids long. The V gene lost 8 bases and the J gene lost 1 base, with 6 bases spanning the gap. The CDR3: CASQGSNQPQHF. The CDR3 DNA sequence: TGTGCCAGTCAGGGAAGCAATCAGCCCCAGCATTTT.

This clone was recorded a few times. The V and J genes are TRBV11-3 and TRBJ2-3; D remains ambiguous. This CDR3 has 14 residues. Per the germline V gene, CDR1 is SGHNT and CDR2 is YENEEA. V was pared by 3 bases and J by 1 base, with 8 bases between. DNA for the CDR3: TGTGCCAGCAGCTTCTACTGGGGCACAGATACGCAGTATTTT. Translation: CASSFYWGTDTQYF.

V and J are TRBV20-1 and TRBJ2-1, with no clear D. CDR3 length: 11 amino acids. V was clipped by 3 bases and J by 13 bases, with 13 bases between them. Germline loops: CDR1 DFQATT, CDR2 SNEGSKA (reference sequence). CDR3 DNA: TGCAGTGCTAGTCAGAGTCGGATTCAGTTCTTC. It translates to CSASQSRIQFF.

V usage is TRBV6-5 and J usage is TRBJ2-3, with a weak D call TRBD2 (5 bases). Trimming stripped 5 bases from V and 2 bases from J, with 11 bases between. The CDR3 length is 14 residues. Germline V gives CDR1 MNHEY, CDR2 SVGAGI. The CDR3 reads CASSDYGDTDTQYF. DNA for the CDR3: TGTGCCAGCAGTGATTACGGGGACACAGATACGCAGTATTTT.

This clone has only a few counts. The J gene is TRBJ1-1, the V gene TRBV7-9; 11 bases line up with TRBD1. V shed 1 base, J shed 5 bases, and the junction held 15 bases outside the gene matches. Germline CDR1 and CDR2: SEHNR and FQNEAQ (reference sequence). The CDR3 contains 19 residues. CDR3 bases: TGTGCCAGCAGCTTAGGAGAACGGACAGGGGGCGCCCGGGGGACTGAAGCTTTCTTT. Translating gives CASSLGERTGGARGTEAFF.

The V call is TRBV9, the J call TRBJ2-2; TRBD2 aligns across 10 bases. This CDR3 comprises 15 residues. V trimming: 6 bases; J trimming: 5 bases; junction bases outside the gene matches: 7. Germline V gene lookup returns CDR1 SGDLS and CDR2 YYNGEE. CDR3 sequence reads: CASNKREGPTGELFF. In DNA, the CDR3 is TGTGCCAGCAACAAGCGGGAGGGACCAACCGGGGAGCTGTTTTTT.

There are a few counts of this clone. V gene TRBV9 combines with J gene TRBJ2-3; the D gene is possibly TRBD2 (6 bases). V was cut by 3 bases and J by 5 bases, with 22 bases left in between. Germline lookup yields CDR1 SGDLS and CDR2 YYNGEE. The CDR3 is 17 amino acids. The CDR3 here is CASSAGTVGFMGDTQYF. The CDR3 nucleotides read TGTGCCAGCAGCGCCGGGACTGTGGGGTTTATGGGAGATACGCAGTATTTT. The full variable domain, its missing parts supplied by reference TRBV9 and TRBJ2-3, is DSGVTQTPKHLITATGQRVTLRCSPRSGDLSVYWYQQSLDQGLQFLIQYYNGEERAKGNILERFSAQQFPDLHSELNLSSLELGDSALYFCASSAGTVGFMGDTQYFGPGTRLTVL.

The chain is built from TRBV4-2 and TRBJ1-3; D is unclear. CDR1 and CDR2 from the germline V gene are LGHNA and YNFKEQ. CDR3 size: 17 residues. V gave up 5 bases and J gave up 0 bases, with 17 bases separating them. The CDR3 bases are TGTGCCAGCAGCTCGAACTATGCGGCCAGCTCTGGAAACACCATATATTTT. Its protein is CASSSNYAASSGNTIYF.

The chain has TRBV7-8 and TRBJ2-1; D might be TRBD2 (5 bases). Looked up from germline, CDR1 is SGHVS and CDR2 is FQNEAQ. V was pared by 2 bases and J by 0 bases, with 8 bases between. The CDR3 runs 15 residues. The CDR3 here is CASSLSGSSYNEQFF. DNA of the CDR3: TGTGCCAGCAGCTTATCGGGGAGCTCCTACAATGAGCAGTTCTTC.

This clone has a handful of counts. V usage is TRBV19 and J usage is TRBJ1-5, with no clear D. Trimming shortened V by 2 bases and J by 1 base, and 6 bases separated the two germline ends. The CDR3 sequence is 14 residues long. In germline, CDR1 is LNHDA, CDR2 SQIVND (reference sequence). Here the CDR3 DNA reads TGTGCCAGTAGTATACCGGGGAGCAATCAGCCCCAGCATTTT. This translates into CASSIPGSNQPQHF. Variable domain in full (rest from reference TRBV19 and TRBJ1-5): DGGITQSPKYLFRKEGQNVTLSCEQNLNHDAMYWYRQDPGQGLRLIYYSQIVNDFQKGDIAEGYSVSREKKESFPLTVTSAQKNPTAFYLCASSIPGSNQPQHFGDGTRLSIL.

With respect to this clone: The sample carries other DNA sequences with the same CDR3. The chain recombines TRBV6-6 with TRBJ2-5; D possibly corresponds to TRBD1 (6 bases). V was cut by 6 bases and J by 4 bases, with 12 bases left in between. Germline V lookup: CDR1 MNHNY, CDR2 SVGAGI (reference sequence). CDR3 size: 13 residues. The CDR3 DNA follows: TGTGCCAGCAGCCTCTCAGGGGTAGAGACCCAGTACTTC. This encodes CASSLSGVETQYF.

In its sample, this clone was seen many times. The chain joins TRBV7-2 to TRBJ2-7; TRBD2 aligns across 12 bases. Germline CDR1 SGHTA, CDR2 FQGNSA. This CDR3 has 16 amino acids. V dropped 5 bases and J dropped 2; count of bases not matched to a gene: 7. The DNA of the CDR3 is TGTGCCAGCAGCCCAGCTAGCGGGGGGGGGCCCTACGAGCAGTACTTC. The encoded protein is CASSPASGGGPYEQYF.

This clone was counted only a few times. The V and J genes are TRBV5-4 and TRBJ2-6, with D possibly being TRBD2 (6 bases). V was pared by 7 bases and J by 3 bases, with 11 bases between. Looked up from germline, CDR1 is SGHNT and CDR2 is YYREEE (reference sequence). There are 14 residues in the CDR3. The CDR3 bases are TGTGCCAGCTTCGGGGGTAGTGGGGCCAACGTCCTGACTTTC. Amino acids: CASFGGSGANVLTF.

This clone was counted many times. The chain uses TRBV7-2 and TRBJ2-6; D is uncertain. This CDR3 spans 14 amino acids. The germline gives CDR1 SGHTA, CDR2 FQGNSA. Trimming stripped 5 bases from V and 0 bases from J, with 5 bases between. The CDR3 DNA follows: TGTGCCAGCAGCCGGAACTCTGGGGCCAACGTCCTGACTTTC. This codes for CASSRNSGANVLTF. Full variable domain (outside the CDR3, taken from reference TRBV7-2 and TRBJ2-6): GAGVSQSPSNKVTEKGKDVELRCDPISGHTALYWYRQSLGQGLEFLIYFQGNSAPDKSGLPSDRFSAERTGGSVSTLTIQRTQQEDSAVYLCASSRNSGANVLTFGAGSRLTVL.

This chain uses TRBV11-3 with TRBJ1-1; D uncertain. The CDR3 totals 14 residues. Trimming stripped 3 bases from V and 2 bases from J, with 10 bases between. Germline-derived CDR1 and CDR2 are SGHNT and YENEEA. The DNA for the CDR3 is TGTGCCAGCAGCTTGCAGGTCGTTAACACTGAAGCTTTCTTT. Its translation: CASSLQVVNTEAFF.

To note about this clone: At one end the junction does not follow the germline gene, possibly because of a read error. The chain carries TRBV10-3 and TRBJ2-1; D is possibly TRBD2 (6 bases). The germline gives CDR1 ENHRY, CDR2 SYGVKD. The length of the CDR3 is 18 residues. The CDR3 region has the DNA TGTGCCAGCAGTGAAAGGATCGAGTTCGGCGGGACCTACAATGAGCAGTTCTTC. Translated: CASSERIEFGGTYNEQFF.

The rearrangement links TRBV4-1 to TRBJ2-3, with a tentative D call TRBD2 (5 bases). This CDR3 region has 15 residues. CDR1 and CDR2 (germline): MGHRA, YSYEKL. The V end was cut by 0 bases, the J end by 4 bases, with 11 bases between. CDR3 DNA sequence: TGCGCCAGCAGCCAAGATCGGAGAGGGTCAGATACGCAGTATTTT. This sequence encodes CASSQDRRGSDTQYF.

The CDR3 loop reads CASSFRREDGTQYF. CDR3 bases: TGTGCCAGCAGCTTCCGACGGGAAGATGGGACCCAGTACTTC. This chain links TRBV2 with TRBJ2-5, with a possible D match to TRBD2 (5 bases). The CDR3 is 14 residues long. V dropped 6 bases and J dropped 7 bases, with 18 bases sitting between them. Germline CDR1 and CDR2: SNHLY and FYNNEI. The full variable domain, in which reference TRBV2 and TRBJ2-5 provide the parts outside the CDR3, is EPEVTQTPSHQVTQMGQEVILRCVPISNHLYFYWYRQILGQKVEFLVSFYNNEISEKSEIFDDQFSVERPDGSNFTLKIRSTKLEDSAMYFCASSFRREDGTQYFGPGTRLLVL.

The table lists this clone with a few counts. This rearrangement joins TRBV5-1 to TRBJ1-1, with a possible D match to TRBD1 (6 bases). The germline gives CDR1 SGHRS, CDR2 YFSETQ. This CDR3 has 14 amino acids. V lost 0 bases, J lost 2 bases, and 8 bases lay in between. The CDR3 DNA follows: TGCGCCAGCAGCTTGGGAGGGGGTAACACTGAAGCTTTCTTT. It codes for CASSLGGGNTEAFF.

This clone occurred a few times. The chain links TRBV9 to TRBJ2-1; D is undetermined. This CDR3 is 15 amino acids long. Trimming stripped 0 bases from V and 0 bases from J, with 7 bases between. Looked up from germline, CDR1 is SGDLS and CDR2 is YYNGEE. Written as DNA, the CDR3 is TGTGCCAGCAGCGTAGCTCCGAGCTCCTACAATGAGCAGTTCTTC. Its translation is CASSVAPSSYNEQFF.